A selection of T cell receptor beta chains follows, all from one sample in a study of shared clonotypes between healthy human individuals. Data came from immunoSEQ multiplex PCR; TCRdb stores just in-frame clones and leaves some out. Of some 500,000 clones detected, about 96% appear once; the ten largest clones hold about 0.059%. The sample was naive CD4+ T cells sorted from blood. These receptors were obtained from a young woman in good health. The CDR3 runs from the conserved cysteine through the conserved F or W. D genes are given only for firm matches. Not all rows give a size; the values are once, few, many and, for expanded clones, a class.

v_gene: TRBV4-2; d_gene: .; j_gene: TRBJ2-4; abundance: once; CDR3nt: TGTGCCAGCAGCCAAGAAACGTGGAGAGCCAAAAACATTCAGTACTTC; CDR3aa: CASSQETWRAKNIQYF
v_gene: TRBV5-4; d_gene: .; j_gene: TRBJ1-4; abundance: once; CDR3nt: TGTGCCAGCAGCTTAGACCCAACTAATGAAAAACTGTTTTTT; CDR3aa: CASSLDPTNEKLFF
v_gene: TRBV7-9; d_gene: .; j_gene: TRBJ2-5; abundance: .; CDR3nt: TGTGCCAGCAGCCCCAGCCTTACTCAAGAGACCCAGTACTTC; CDR3aa: CASSPSLTQETQYF
v_gene: TRBV9; d_gene: TRBD1; j_gene: TRBJ2-3; abundance: .; CDR3nt: TGTGCCAGCAGCGTAGGTGGACAGGCGAATACGCAGTATTTT; CDR3aa: CASSVGGQANTQYF
v_gene: TRBV6-6; d_gene: TRBD2; j_gene: TRBJ2-3; abundance: few; CDR3nt: TGTGCCAGCAGTCCTAGCGGGAGCAATACGCAGTATTTT; CDR3aa: CASSPSGSNTQYF
v_gene: TRBV5-6; d_gene: .; j_gene: TRBJ2-1; abundance: .; CDR3nt: TGTGCCAGCAGCTCCGGGGGACTCTCCTACAATGAGCAGTTCTTC; CDR3aa: CASSSGGLSYNEQFF
v_gene: TRBV2; d_gene: .; j_gene: TRBJ2-7; abundance: .; CDR3nt: TGTGCCAGCTGGAGGGGGGGGACCTACGAGCAGTACTTC; CDR3aa: CASWRGGTYEQYF
v_gene: TRBV27; d_gene: .; j_gene: TRBJ2-3; abundance: few; CDR3nt: TGTGCCAGCAGTTTGGGTTGGCAGGGGACAGATACGCAGTATTTT; CDR3aa: CASSLGWQGTDTQYF
v_gene: TRBV30; d_gene: .; j_gene: TRBJ1-1; abundance: .; CDR3nt: TGTGCCTGGACCCCGGGCCGTAAGAACACTGAAGCTTTCTTT; CDR3aa: CAWTPGRKNTEAFF
v_gene: TRBV4-2; d_gene: TRBD1; j_gene: TRBJ2-6; abundance: .; CDR3nt: TGTGCCAGCAGCCATCGGACCGGACAGGGGGTAAGCTCTGGGGCCAACGTCCTGACTTTC; CDR3aa: CASSHRTGQGVSSGANVLTF
v_gene: TRBV5-4; d_gene: .; j_gene: TRBJ2-3; abundance: .; CDR3nt: TGTGCCAGCAGCTTGGACTCGGATACGCAGTATTTT; CDR3aa: CASSLDSDTQYF
v_gene: TRBV28; d_gene: .; j_gene: TRBJ2-7; abundance: .; CDR3nt: TGTGCCAGCAGTTCCCCGGCCTACGAGCAGTACTTC; CDR3aa: CASSSPAYEQYF
v_gene: TRBV28; d_gene: .; j_gene: TRBJ1-5; abundance: once; CDR3nt: TGTGCCAGCACCACTACAGGGACATTGCGAAATGAGCCCCAGCATTTT; CDR3aa: CASTTTGTLRNEPQHF
v_gene: TRBV5-1; d_gene: TRBD1; j_gene: TRBJ1-1; abundance: .; CDR3nt: TGCGCCAGCAGCTTGGGACAGGGGGTGACTGAAGCTTTCTTT; CDR3aa: CASSLGQGVTEAFF
v_gene: TRBV6-7; d_gene: .; j_gene: TRBJ2-6; abundance: .; CDR3nt: TGTGCCAGCAGTGCGGTATGGCGTTTACAAAGTCGGGCCAACGTCCTGACTTTC; CDR3aa: CASSAVWRLQSRANVLTF
v_gene: TRBV28; d_gene: .; j_gene: TRBJ1-2; abundance: .; CDR3nt: TGTGCCAGCAGTGATCAGACCCGGACGAGCTACACCTTC; CDR3aa: CASSDQTRTSYTF
v_gene: TRBV7-9; d_gene: TRBD1; j_gene: TRBJ1-5; abundance: once; CDR3nt: TGTGCCAGCAGCTTAGGACAGGGGTTAGTTCAGCCCCAGCATTTT; CDR3aa: CASSLGQGLVQPQHF
v_gene: TRBV4-2; d_gene: .; j_gene: TRBJ2-1; abundance: .; CDR3nt: TGTGCCAGCAGCCAGAGGGGACGGCAGAGCTCCTACAATGAGCAGTTCTTC; CDR3aa: CASSQRGRQSSYNEQFF
v_gene: TRBV5-1; d_gene: TRBD1; j_gene: TRBJ1-1; abundance: .; CDR3nt: TGCGCCAGCAGCATACGACAGGGTTTGAACACTGAAGCTTTCTTT; CDR3aa: CASSIRQGLNTEAFF
v_gene: TRBV6-1; d_gene: TRBD1; j_gene: TRBJ1-1; abundance: .; CDR3nt: TGTGCCAGCAGTTGGACAGGGGATACTGAAGCTTTCTTT; CDR3aa: CASSWTGDTEAFF
v_gene: TRBV5-4; d_gene: TRBD2; j_gene: TRBJ2-1; abundance: .; CDR3nt: TGTGCCAGCAGCGGCACTAGCGGTTCCTACAATGAGCAGTTCTTC; CDR3aa: CASSGTSGSYNEQFF
v_gene: TRBV29-1; d_gene: TRBD2; j_gene: TRBJ2-1; abundance: .; CDR3nt: TGCAGCGTTGAAGATCTTCGGGAGGGGGTCAATGAGCAGTTCTTC; CDR3aa: CSVEDLREGVNEQFF
v_gene: TRBV10-3; d_gene: .; j_gene: TRBJ2-1; abundance: .; CDR3nt: TGTGCCATCAGTGAGTGGGAGTACAATGAGCAGTTCTTC; CDR3aa: CAISEWEYNEQFF
v_gene: TRBV29-1; d_gene: .; j_gene: TRBJ1-1; abundance: .; CDR3nt: TGCAGCGTTCACCGTGGGTACAAGAACACTGAAGCTTTCTTT; CDR3aa: CSVHRGYKNTEAFF
v_gene: TRBV5-1; d_gene: .; j_gene: TRBJ2-3; abundance: .; CDR3nt: TGCGCCAGCAGCCTGGACAGTGGGGCAGATACGCAGTATTTT; CDR3aa: CASSLDSGADTQYF
v_gene: TRBV5-6; d_gene: .; j_gene: TRBJ1-2; abundance: .; CDR3nt: TGTGCCAGCAGCTTAGGAGGCTTGCAGGTGCCTATCTATGGCTACACCTTC; CDR3aa: CASSLGGLQVPIYGYTF
v_gene: TRBV2; d_gene: TRBD1; j_gene: TRBJ2-7; abundance: .; CDR3nt: TGTGCCAGCAATCCGACAGGGACCGCCTACGAGCAGTACTTC; CDR3aa: CASNPTGTAYEQYF
v_gene: TRBV7-8; d_gene: .; j_gene: TRBJ1-2; abundance: .; CDR3nt: TGTGCCAGCAGCTCCCTGAGGGGTCCCTATGGCTACACCTTC; CDR3aa: CASSSLRGPYGYTF
v_gene: TRBV21-1; d_gene: .; j_gene: TRBJ1-1; abundance: .; CDR3nt: TGTGCCAGCAGCTACGGAACGCGGCCAGCTTTCTTT; CDR3aa: CASSYGTRPAFF
v_gene: TRBV6-1; d_gene: TRBD1; j_gene: TRBJ2-7; abundance: .; CDR3nt: TGTGCCAGCAGTGATGAGCAGGGGGATTGGGCAGAGCAGTACTTC; CDR3aa: CASSDEQGDWAEQYF
v_gene: TRBV27; d_gene: .; j_gene: TRBJ1-1; abundance: .; CDR3nt: TGTGCCAGCAGTTTAGACCCCGCTCCGAACACTGAAGCTTTCTTT; CDR3aa: CASSLDPAPNTEAFF
v_gene: TRBV11-2; d_gene: .; j_gene: TRBJ2-7; abundance: .; CDR3nt: TGTGCCAGCAGCTTCGATCACAGGGCTGCCTACGAGCAGTACTTC; CDR3aa: CASSFDHRAAYEQYF
v_gene: TRBV5-1; d_gene: TRBD1; j_gene: TRBJ2-7; abundance: .; CDR3nt: TGCGCCAGCAGCTTGGGAGGGACAGGGAACGAGCAGTACTTC; CDR3aa: CASSLGGTGNEQYF
v_gene: TRBV6-1; d_gene: .; j_gene: TRBJ1-5; abundance: .; CDR3nt: TGTGCCAGCAGTGAAGCGGGGGGGCTTAGCAATCAGCCCCAGCATTTT; CDR3aa: CASSEAGGLSNQPQHF
v_gene: TRBV6-5; d_gene: .; j_gene: TRBJ1-1; abundance: once; CDR3nt: TGTGCCAGCAGTTACTCTGGGGGGCCCCGGCACACTGAAGCTTTCTTT; CDR3aa: CASSYSGGPRHTEAFF
v_gene: TRBV10-2; d_gene: TRBD2; j_gene: TRBJ2-5; abundance: .; CDR3nt: TGCGCCAGCAGTAGGACTAGCGGGACGCAAGAGACCCAGTACTTC; CDR3aa: CASSRTSGTQETQYF
v_gene: TRBV28; d_gene: TRBD2; j_gene: TRBJ2-7; abundance: .; CDR3nt: TGTGCCAGCAGTTTGGTGGTGGGGCGGGAGGGCTCCTACGAGCAGTACTTC; CDR3aa: CASSLVVGREGSYEQYF
v_gene: TRBV11-3; d_gene: .; j_gene: TRBJ1-5; abundance: .; CDR3nt: TGTGCCAGCAGCTTAGCCGTGGGGCAGCCCCAGCATTTT; CDR3aa: CASSLAVGQPQHF
v_gene: TRBV2; d_gene: .; j_gene: TRBJ2-7; abundance: .; CDR3nt: TGTGCCAGCAAAAGCGTAATCTCCTACGAGCAGTACTTC; CDR3aa: CASKSVISYEQYF
v_gene: TRBV19; d_gene: .; j_gene: TRBJ2-3; abundance: .; CDR3nt: TGTGCCAGTAGTCCCCGTCTACCCATCATCGCAGATACGCAGTATTTT; CDR3aa: CASSPRLPIIADTQYF
v_gene: TRBV11-2; d_gene: TRBD2; j_gene: TRBJ2-1; abundance: .; CDR3nt: TGTGCCAGCAGCTTTGGAGCGGGGACGGCCTCCTACAATGAGCAGTTCTTC; CDR3aa: CASSFGAGTASYNEQFF
v_gene: TRBV28; d_gene: .; j_gene: TRBJ1-2; abundance: .; CDR3nt: TGTGCCAGCAGTTTGTCATACGCGAGGGGCTACACCTTC; CDR3aa: CASSLSYARGYTF
v_gene: TRBV4-1; d_gene: .; j_gene: TRBJ1-1; abundance: once; CDR3nt: TGCGCCAGCAGCCAAGTAGCGTGGGGCAACACTGAAGCTTTCTTT; CDR3aa: CASSQVAWGNTEAFF
v_gene: TRBV28; d_gene: .; j_gene: TRBJ2-7; abundance: .; CDR3nt: TGTGCCAGCAGCGGTGTAATCCGGACAGTGAGCTCCTACGAGCAGTACTTC; CDR3aa: CASSGVIRTVSSYEQYF
v_gene: TRBV28; d_gene: TRBD1; j_gene: TRBJ1-2; abundance: .; CDR3nt: TGTGCCAGCAGGGAAACAGGGGGCGCAGGCTACACCTTC; CDR3aa: CASRETGGAGYTF
v_gene: TRBV5-4; d_gene: TRBD2; j_gene: TRBJ2-5; abundance: .; CDR3nt: TGTGCCAGCAGGGGACTAGCGGGAGGGCAAGAGACCCAGTACTTC; CDR3aa: CASRGLAGGQETQYF
v_gene: TRBV15; d_gene: .; j_gene: TRBJ2-7; abundance: .; CDR3nt: TGTGCCACCAGCAGAGATCCGAGCGGGCGGCGTTACGAGCAGTACTTC; CDR3aa: CATSRDPSGRRYEQYF
v_gene: TRBV5-4; d_gene: .; j_gene: TRBJ1-2; abundance: .; CDR3nt: TGTGCCAGCAGCTACAAGATCCTGGGCAACTATGGCTACACCTTC; CDR3aa: CASSYKILGNYGYTF
v_gene: TRBV7-3; d_gene: .; j_gene: TRBJ2-1; abundance: .; CDR3nt: TGTGCCAGCAGCATTAAGTACACCCCAGTGTACAATGAGCAGTTCTTC; CDR3aa: CASSIKYTPVYNEQFF
v_gene: TRBV6-5; d_gene: .; j_gene: TRBJ2-7; abundance: .; CDR3nt: TGTGCCAGCAGTTACTCTCCATCACAGAACCTCTACGAGCAGTACTTC; CDR3aa: CASSYSPSQNLYEQYF
v_gene: TRBV6-5; d_gene: TRBD2; j_gene: TRBJ2-1; abundance: .; CDR3nt: TGTGCCAGCAGTTTGACTAGCGGAGCCCTTCGGGAGCAGTTCTTC; CDR3aa: CASSLTSGALREQFF
v_gene: TRBV18; d_gene: .; j_gene: TRBJ2-7; abundance: .; CDR3nt: TGTGCCAGCTCACGAGATGATGGACAAGGGTACGAGCAGTACTTC; CDR3aa: CASSRDDGQGYEQYF
v_gene: TRBV5-1; d_gene: TRBD2; j_gene: TRBJ2-7; abundance: .; CDR3nt: TGCGCCAGCAGAGCCGCTAGCGGCTTCTACGAGCAGTACTTC; CDR3aa: CASRAASGFYEQYF
v_gene: TRBV28; d_gene: .; j_gene: TRBJ2-7; abundance: .; CDR3nt: TGTGCCAGCAGTTCCCGACCACGGACGGCCTACGAGCAGTACTTC; CDR3aa: CASSSRPRTAYEQYF
v_gene: TRBV15; d_gene: .; j_gene: TRBJ2-7; abundance: .; CDR3nt: TGTGCCACCAGCAGAGACAGGGGCTCCTACGAGCAGTACTTC; CDR3aa: CATSRDRGSYEQYF
v_gene: TRBV28; d_gene: .; j_gene: TRBJ1-3; abundance: .; CDR3nt: TGTGCCAGCAGGACTCAGGGAAACACCATATATTTT; CDR3aa: CASRTQGNTIYF
v_gene: TRBV28; d_gene: TRBD1; j_gene: TRBJ1-2; abundance: .; CDR3nt: TGTGCCAGCAGCTTCAGGGGGAAGAATGGCTACACCTTC; CDR3aa: CASSFRGKNGYTF
v_gene: TRBV6-6; d_gene: .; j_gene: TRBJ2-3; abundance: .; CDR3nt: TGTGCCAGCAGTCCGAGGGGGGAGCCAGATACGCAGTATTTT; CDR3aa: CASSPRGEPDTQYF
v_gene: TRBV11-2; d_gene: TRBD1; j_gene: TRBJ1-1; abundance: .; CDR3nt: TGTGCCAGCAGCTTAGAGAGTGACAGGGGGCCGGTCTTT; CDR3aa: CASSLESDRGPVF
v_gene: TRBV5-1; d_gene: TRBD2; j_gene: TRBJ2-3; abundance: once; CDR3nt: TGCGCCAGCAGCTACATATCCGGGACTAGCGGTTTCACAGATACGCAGTATTTT; CDR3aa: CASSYISGTSGFTDTQYF